This T cell receptor beta chain was retrieved from a study of blood T cell repertoires in COVID-19. Per germline, CDR1 SGDLS and CDR2 YYNGEE. Unmatched junction bases numbered 7, after V lost 5 bases and J lost 3 bases. CDR3 length: 14 amino acids. This table comes from immunoSEQ multiplex PCR, and its TCRdb copy is limited to in-frame clones, with some not included. The repertoire holds some 99,000 clones, with around 83% as singletons. This receptor was identified in a woman older than 75 with active or convalescent COVID-19. The chain joins TRBV9 to TRBJ2-7; 8 bases agree with TRBD2. Material: peripheral blood. The CDR3 protein is CASSEGAGVYEQYF. The CDR3, as DNA: TGTGCCAGCAGTGAGGGAGCGGGAGTCTACGAGCAGTACTTC.